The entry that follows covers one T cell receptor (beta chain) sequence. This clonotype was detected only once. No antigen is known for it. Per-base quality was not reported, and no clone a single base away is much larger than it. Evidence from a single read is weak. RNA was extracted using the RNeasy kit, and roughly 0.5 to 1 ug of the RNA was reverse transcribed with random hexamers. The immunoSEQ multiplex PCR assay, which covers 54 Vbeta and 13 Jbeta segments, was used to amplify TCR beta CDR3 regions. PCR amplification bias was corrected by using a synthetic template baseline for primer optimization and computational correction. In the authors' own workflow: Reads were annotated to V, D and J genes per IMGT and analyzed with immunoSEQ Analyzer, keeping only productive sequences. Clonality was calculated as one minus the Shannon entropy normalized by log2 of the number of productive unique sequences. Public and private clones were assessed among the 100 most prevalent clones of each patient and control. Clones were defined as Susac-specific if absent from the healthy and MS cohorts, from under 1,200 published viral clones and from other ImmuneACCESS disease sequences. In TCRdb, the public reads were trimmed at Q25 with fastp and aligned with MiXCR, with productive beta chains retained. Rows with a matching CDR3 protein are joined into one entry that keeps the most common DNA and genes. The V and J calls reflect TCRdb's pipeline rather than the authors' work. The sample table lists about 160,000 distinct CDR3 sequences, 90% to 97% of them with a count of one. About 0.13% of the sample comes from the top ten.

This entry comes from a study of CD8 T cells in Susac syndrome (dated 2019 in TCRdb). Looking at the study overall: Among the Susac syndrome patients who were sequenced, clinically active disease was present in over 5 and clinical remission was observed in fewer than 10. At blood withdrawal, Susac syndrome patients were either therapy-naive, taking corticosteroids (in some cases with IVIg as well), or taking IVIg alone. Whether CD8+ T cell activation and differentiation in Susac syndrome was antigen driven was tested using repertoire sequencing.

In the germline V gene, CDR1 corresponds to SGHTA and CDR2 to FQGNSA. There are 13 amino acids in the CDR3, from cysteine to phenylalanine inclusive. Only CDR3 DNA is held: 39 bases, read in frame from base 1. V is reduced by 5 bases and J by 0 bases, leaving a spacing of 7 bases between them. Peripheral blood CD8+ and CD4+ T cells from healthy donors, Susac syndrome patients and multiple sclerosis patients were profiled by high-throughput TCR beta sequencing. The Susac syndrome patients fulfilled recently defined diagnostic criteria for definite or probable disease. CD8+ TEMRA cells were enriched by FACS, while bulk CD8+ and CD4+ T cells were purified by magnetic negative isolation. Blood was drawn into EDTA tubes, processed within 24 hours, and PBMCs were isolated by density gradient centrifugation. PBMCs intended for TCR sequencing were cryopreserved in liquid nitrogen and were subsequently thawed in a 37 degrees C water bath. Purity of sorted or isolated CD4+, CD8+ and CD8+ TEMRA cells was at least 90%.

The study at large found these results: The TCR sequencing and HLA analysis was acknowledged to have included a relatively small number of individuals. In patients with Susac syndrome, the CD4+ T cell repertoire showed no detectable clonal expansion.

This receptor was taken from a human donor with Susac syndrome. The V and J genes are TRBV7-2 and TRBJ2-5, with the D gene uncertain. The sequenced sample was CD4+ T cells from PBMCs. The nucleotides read TGTGCCAGCAGCCCAAAGTACCAAGAGACCCAGTACTTC. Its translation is CASSPKYQETQYF.